These 5 T cell receptor beta chains originate from one sample sequenced in a study of blood T cells in healthy people across ages. PCR was performed a second time for 7 to 11 cycles using a sample-barcoded 5' primer and a J-beta primer mix. TCRdb re-called the 5' RACE reads with MiXCR, one entry per CDR3 protein. The sample holds 890,000 or so distinct CDR3 sequences; around 62% are singletons and the top ten take 28%. Sequenced: blood. Receptors were obtained from a man aged 30-40 years in good health.

This clonotype was seen more than once but under ten times. In nucleotides, the CDR3 is TGTGCCAGCAGCAAAACTAGATACGAGCAGTACTTC. Encoded protein: CASSKTRYEQYF. This chain links TRBV14 with TRBJ2-1; the D gene is possibly TRBD2 (5 bases). Gene TRBJ2-7 matches the end of the DNA better, so the J call may be wrong. Germline V gene lookup returns CDR1 SGHDN and CDR2 FVKESK. The length of the CDR3 is 12 residues.

This clonotype turned up a few times. V gene TRBV15 combines with J gene TRBJ2-7; a possible D gene is TRBD1 (5 bases). The V gene's germline CDR1 is LNHNV and CDR2 YYDKDF (reference sequence). CDR3 length: 14 amino acids. V was clipped by 0 bases and J by 6 bases, with 12 bases between them. In DNA, the CDR3 is TGTGCCACCAGCAGAGATGTAGGGGAATTCGAGCAGTACTTC. The encoded protein is CATSRDVGEFEQYF.

The chain's CDR3 is CATSTGNWETQYF. The CDR3 DNA reads TGTGCCACCTCGACAGGGAATTGGGAGACCCAGTACTTC. The rearrangement joins TRBV12-3 or TRBV12-4 to TRBJ2-5; TRBD1 agrees at 7 bases. The CDR3 loop spans 13 amino acids. Trimming took 10 bases from V and 5 from J; bases not matched to a gene: 10.

The rearrangement joins TRBV4-2 to TRBJ2-3; tentatively, D is TRBD2 (6 bases). Trimming pared 2 bases from V and 7 bases from J, leaving 28 bases between. Per the germline V gene, CDR1 is LGHNA and CDR2 is YNFKEQ. The CDR3 loop spans 19 amino acids. CDR3 protein: CASSQKPFNLGGNRNTQYF. As DNA, the CDR3 is TGTGCCAGCAGCCAAAAACCTTTTAATCTGGGCGGGAATCGAAATACGCAGTATTTT.

The count of this clonotype is one. The V gene is TRBV29-1, the J gene TRBJ2-1; no definite D call. This CDR3 region has 13 residues. Trimming pared 4 bases from V and 4 bases from J, leaving 11 bases between. Germline assignment: CDR1 SQVTM and CDR2 ANQGSEA. Here the CDR3 DNA reads TGCAGCGTTGCGGTAGGTGTGTACAATGAGCAGTTCTTC. The encoded protein is CSVAVGVYNEQFF.